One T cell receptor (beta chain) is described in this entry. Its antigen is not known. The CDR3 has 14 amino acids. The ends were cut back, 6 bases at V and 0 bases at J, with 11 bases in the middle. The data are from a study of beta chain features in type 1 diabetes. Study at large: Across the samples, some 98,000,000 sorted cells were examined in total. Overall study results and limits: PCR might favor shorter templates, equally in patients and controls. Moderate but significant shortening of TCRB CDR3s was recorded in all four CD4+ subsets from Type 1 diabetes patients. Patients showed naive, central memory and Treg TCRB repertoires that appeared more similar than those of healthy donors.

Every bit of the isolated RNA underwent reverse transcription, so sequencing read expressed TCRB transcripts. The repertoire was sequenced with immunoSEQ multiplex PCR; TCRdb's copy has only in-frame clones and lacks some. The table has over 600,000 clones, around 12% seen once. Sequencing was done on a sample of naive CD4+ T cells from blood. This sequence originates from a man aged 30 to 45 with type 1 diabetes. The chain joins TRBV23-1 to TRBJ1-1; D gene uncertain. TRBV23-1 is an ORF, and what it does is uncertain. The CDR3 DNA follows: TGCGCCAGCAGCCTTTTTACAGTGAACACTGAAGCTTTCTTT. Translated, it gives CASSLFTVNTEAFF.